Sequencing of this T cell receptor (beta chain) was carried out in a study of cytomegalovirus exposure and HLA in healthy donors (dated 2017 in TCRdb). With respect to the entire study: An earlier analysis of some 600 of the donors reported 276 Gb of sequence data and 95 million to 140 million unique TCR beta sequences obtained from around 180 million T cells. About 330 gigabases of sequencing data and roughly 80 million unique TCR sequences made up an early release that covered nearly 650 HLA-typed donors. The genetic ancestry cluster associated with self-reported Caucasian donors included over 65% of the 398 genotyped donors. The study aimed to test whether signatures of past pathogen exposure could be identified by cataloging public T cell receptors. The study profiled the T cell repertoires of hundreds of subjects by immunosequencing and related them to cytomegalovirus serostatus. Besides the first cohort of some 670 subjects, a separate validation cohort made up of over 95 different subjects was used. To predict cytomegalovirus infection status, the study brought together high-throughput TCR immunosequencing, statistical association of individual TCRs with disease status, and machine learning. To study patterns of TCR occurrence, a later analysis re-analyzed previously published TCR beta repertoires from around 670 donors and added high-resolution HLA genotyping. Rather than drawing on any new phenotypic data, the later analysis identified candidate immune exposures from TCR beta sequences and the way those sequences occurred across donors. To decide whether each TCR beta V gene segment behaved as functional or pseudogenic, an earlier analysis of fewer than 750 of the donors relied on high-throughput TCR beta sequencing. Donor age, sex, ethnicity and CMV serostatus were compiled together with the repertoire data. A later genetic analysis used genome-wide SNP genotypes for about 60% of the roughly 700 donors, treating that subset as a discovery cohort. Every discovery cohort repertoire had been produced on one sequencing platform. Class I and class II HLA loci were covered by the typing at four-digit resolution. The number of typed donors differed by locus: about 629-630 for A, B, C, DRB1 and DQB1; 522 for DQA1; 606 for DPA1; and roughly 470 for DPB1. Because of strong linkage in the cohort, roughly five DR-DQ haplotypes were treated as single units for association and clustering. On average, about 240,000 unique TCR beta nucleotide sequences were sequenced per donor among several hundred genotyped donors of the cohort, with roughly 18% of those sequences being non-productive.

The cohort consisted of 600 or so healthy bone marrow donors. At the time of sampling, every cohort member was nominally healthy, though immune exposures that went unrecorded were likely present. The donor tested CMV seronegative and was one of the 352 seronegative cohort members. A peripheral blood sample was provided by each donor, and peripheral blood mononuclear cells were used for TCR beta sequencing. Genomic DNA extraction from the blood cell samples was performed with the Qiagen DNeasy Blood Extraction Kit. What the study reported, not specific to this receptor: Because HLA typing was unavailable for some donors at each locus, only the typed subset was used in association tests. In a later genetic analysis, fewer N-insertions in productive TCRs were reported among donors in an Asian-associated ancestry cluster than the roughly 670-donor mean. Correlated functional status among segregating V segments might reflect linkage disequilibrium, but an unknown experimental factor could not be ruled out. The only immune exposure information available for the cohort was CMV serostatus. Specific HLA alleles were associated with more than 15,000 TCR beta sequences at a false discovery rate of 0.05 in a later analysis. The cohort was sequenced for TCR beta chains only, and without alpha or paired-chain data the features that could be detected were limited. In a later analysis, TCR association rates were found to vary across HLA loci, with the most associated TCRs seen for DRB1 alleles and the fewest for HLA-C alleles. A total of roughly 160 TCR beta chains were listed by the study as associated with cytomegalovirus. An association between a missense DCLRE1C variant and V-gene and J-gene trimming of TCR beta chains was found in a later genetic analysis and replicated in an independent cohort. The classifier was reported to diagnose cytomegalovirus status with high specificity and sensitivity in both the original cohort and the validation cohort. Across donors, most TCR sequences were observed very rarely, whereas some public TCRs were present in many individuals. The authors suggested that the approach could potentially be generalized to other disease states and immunological phenotypes. An earlier analysis of approximately 600 of the donors showed that most TCR beta V segments appeared in productive rearrangements either about 90% or about 30% of the time, which broadly matched IMGT annotations. A group of highly shared sequence variants was considered likely to be a technical artifact of the sequencing pipeline. The presence/absence analyses assumed that sequencing depth was roughly uniform across donors, and that assumption may not be true. A later analysis found that HLA-associated TCR beta chains were more clonally expanded and had lower generation probabilities than equally common non-associated chains. When HLA alleles, especially DR and DQ, strongly co-occurred, TCR associations were difficult to assign to individual alleles. In vitro tests confirmed that a few of the cytomegalovirus-associated TCR beta chains recognize cytomegalovirus antigens. Because counts were too low, 15 to 20 rarely observed V segments, including chromosome 9 orphons, were left out of the earlier analysis of roughly 600 of the donors. A further reported finding was that TCR beta sequences accurately predicted the HLA-A and HLA-B alleles for most subjects in the first cohort. Most CMV-associated TCR beta chains appeared to be HLA-restricted in a later analysis, and the HLA associations seemed to be driven largely by CMV exposure. In a later analysis, several top co-occurrence clusters were reported to appear linked to parvovirus B19, influenza, CMV and Epstein-Barr virus.

For this clone: Its antigen remains undetermined. Qualities for individual bases were not recorded, and no much larger clone is one base off.

Receptors were amplified or captured by the immunoSEQ multiplex PCR assay. For the multiplex PCR, a mixture combining 60 forward primers for TCR Vbeta segments and 13 reverse primers for TCR Jbeta segments was used. A multiplex PCR assay on genomic DNA amplified the CDR3 region of rearranged TCR beta genes. The Illumina HiSeq System was used to sequence the amplified TCR beta libraries as 87-base-pair reads. The study's own analysis went as follows. A later analysis tallied around 82 million unique TCR beta chains across the 660 or so repertoires, and roughly 11 million of those chains were shared by two or more donors. To remove PCR and sequencing errors, raw reads were error-corrected and collapsed into unique sequences using a nearest-neighbor algorithm that merged closely related sequences. V, D and J gene segments were assigned by aligning CDR3 sequences to IMGT reference sequences. Each retained sequence needed at least a six-nucleotide match to both a V gene segment and a J gene segment. Rearrangements were classified as productive when the CDR3 lacked stop codons and remained in frame with V and J, and all other rearrangements were classified as non-productive. CDR3 was defined by IMGT convention, running from the second conserved V-encoded cysteine to the conserved J-encoded phenylalanine. Sequences without an unambiguous match to a single V gene segment were excluded from the earlier analysis of 587 of the donors. In an earlier analysis of several hundred of the donors, a V segment was called functional when productive rearrangements were above 56.7%, and segregating when the standard deviation between donors exceeded 5%. A statistical classification framework was built to diagnose cytomegalovirus status from the catalog of TCR beta chain sequences. A later analysis assigned V and J genes by comparing TCR nucleotide sequences with IMGT/GENE-DB human TR gene sequences. Using the TCRdist pipeline, a later analysis assigned CDR3 sequences along with most-parsimonious VDJ recombination scenarios. In a later analysis, each TCR beta chain was defined by its CDR3 amino acid sequence together with its V-gene family, and reads without a unique V-gene family were excluded. A later analysis removed 450 to 600 highly shared, low-generation-probability nucleotide sequences to deal with suspected cross-contamination and a sequencing artifact. A later analysis calculated a clonal expansion index for each public chain from normalized within-repertoire ranks of inferred template counts. A later analysis computed generation probabilities with a VDJ recombination model fitted to out-of-frame rearrangements, and checked the results against IGoR. Hypergeometric tests were used in a later analysis to score TCR-TCR, TCR-HLA and TCR-CMV co-occurrence, with a repertoire-size bias correction applied to the TCR pairs. False discovery rates were estimated in a later analysis by permuting HLA or CMV assignments 20 times. In a later analysis, co-occurring TCRs were grouped with DBSCAN, and TCRdist sequence similarity was added when clustering was performed within HLA-allele-positive subsets. Repertoires with fewer than 30,000 or more than 120,000 public chains were left out of co-occurrence clustering, as were several repertoires with anomalous nucleotide sharing. TCRdb re-hosts the immuneACCESS table, in-frame sequences only. Its copies lack some clones; in the studies checked, an unresolved V gene accounts for under half of them, and the cause for the rest is not known. D and trimming were read from the DNA, whereas the V and J calls and clone size are those reported in that table. Within this sample are 110,000 to 150,000 clones, with over 60% of them counted one time only. The ten largest clones take up 1.5% to 2% of the sample.

Sequenced sample: PBMCs. This TCR came from a woman in her thirties in good health and CMV-seronegative.

CDR3 region: CASTPTGGSTEAFF. The sequenced DNA is TGCGCCAGCACCCCGACAGGGGGAAGCACTGAAGCTTTCTTT. The rearrangement combines TRBV5-1 with TRBJ1-1; 9 central nucleotides agree with TRBD1. Trimmed from V: 6 bases; trimmed from J: 4 bases; junction bases lacking a gene match: 7. Including cysteine and phenylalanine, the CDR3 has 14 amino acids. Just CDR3 DNA is preserved here, 42 bases in frame from base 1. Reading the germline V gene gives CDR1 SGHRS and CDR2 YFSETQ.